This T cell receptor (beta chain) was obtained from a study of cytomegalovirus exposure and HLA in healthy donors. Study findings and constraints: 164 TCR beta chains were listed as cytomegalovirus-associated.

The CDR3 runs to 14 residues. Germline V CDR1 and CDR2: ENHRY, SYGVKD. V dropped 4 bases and J dropped 1 base, with 8 bases sitting between them. In the case of this clone: Its target is not known.

Libraries were prepared by immunoSEQ multiplex PCR; TCRdb keeps only in-frame clonotypes and omits some of them. The table records over 150,000 clones, 65% to 90% of them present only once. V gene TRBV10-3 combines with J gene TRBJ2-4; a weak D match, TRBD2 (5 bases). The specimen sequenced was PBMCs. The receptor comes from a man younger than 35 in good health and CMV-seropositive. The CDR3 here is CAISGSGAKNIQYF. As DNA, the CDR3 is TGTGCCATCAGTGGTTCGGGGGCCAAAAACATTCAGTACTTC.